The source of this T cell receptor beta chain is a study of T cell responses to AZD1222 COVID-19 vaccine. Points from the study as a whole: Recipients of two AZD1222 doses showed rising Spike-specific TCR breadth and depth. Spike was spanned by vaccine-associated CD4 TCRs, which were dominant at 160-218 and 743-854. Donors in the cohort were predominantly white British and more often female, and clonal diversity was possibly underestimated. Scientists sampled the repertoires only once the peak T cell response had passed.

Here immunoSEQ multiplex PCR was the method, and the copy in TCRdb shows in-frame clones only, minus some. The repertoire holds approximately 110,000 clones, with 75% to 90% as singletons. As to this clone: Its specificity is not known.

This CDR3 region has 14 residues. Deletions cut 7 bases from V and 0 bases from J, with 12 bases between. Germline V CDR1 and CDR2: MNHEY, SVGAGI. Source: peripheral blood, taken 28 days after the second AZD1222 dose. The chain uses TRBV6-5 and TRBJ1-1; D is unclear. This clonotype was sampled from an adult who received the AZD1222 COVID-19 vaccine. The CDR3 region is CASISERLNTEAFF. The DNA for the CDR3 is TGTGCCAGCATTTCCGAACGGTTGAACACTGAAGCTTTCTTT.